Below, 18 T cell receptor beta chains from the same sample are listed, as sequenced in a study of cytomegalovirus exposure and HLA in healthy donors. PCR used 60 Vbeta primers and 13 Jbeta primers. Assay used: immunoSEQ multiplex PCR; TCRdb lists only in-frame clones, some missing. Its table records about 120,000 clones. The sequenced sample consisted of PBMCs. These receptors originate from a man aged 35 to 55 in good health and CMV-seropositive.

This chain joins TRBV11-1 and TRBJ2-7; D is unclear. The CDR3 covers 15 residues. Trimming removed 5 bases at V and 1 base at J, with 15 bases between. Germline-derived CDR1 and CDR2 are SGHAT and FQDESV (reference sequence). CDR3 loop: CASSPSSGASYEQYF. Here the CDR3 DNA reads TGTGCCAGCAGCCCCTCATCGGGTGCGTCCTACGAGCAGTACTTC.

The chain uses TRBV29-1 and TRBJ2-1; tentatively, D is TRBD2 (6 bases). Trimming left V 3 bases short and J 4 bases short, with 16 bases between. Germline CDR1 is SQVTM and CDR2 is ANQGSEA. This CDR3 comprises 15 residues. CDR3 amino acids: CSVERQGLAYNEQFF. The CDR3 coding sequence is TGCAGCGTTGAGAGGCAGGGACTGGCGTACAATGAGCAGTTCTTC.

The chain links TRBV7-8 to TRBJ1-2; D is possibly TRBD1 (6 bases). The CDR3 is 15 amino acids. Germline CDR1 is SGHVS and CDR2 is FQNEAQ. The V end was cut by 5 bases, the J end by 0 bases, with 13 bases between. The CDR3 loop reads CASSLVGQTNYGYTF. DNA for the CDR3: TGTGCCAGCAGCCTAGTCGGACAGACTAACTATGGCTACACCTTC.

The chain has TRBV2 and TRBJ1-6; 7 bases line up with TRBD1. Germline V lookup: CDR1 SNHLY, CDR2 FYNNEI. After removal of 9 bases from V and 9 bases from J, the junction contained 17 bases not matched to a gene. This CDR3 region has 16 residues. In DNA form, the CDR3 reads TGTGCCAGGGACCATCCGACAGGGCGGGGACTTTCACCCCTCCACTTT. Protein product: CARDHPTGRGLSPLHF.

The rearrangement joins TRBV27 to TRBJ1-5; 9 bases map to TRBD1. Germline lookup yields CDR1 MNHEY and CDR2 SMNVEV (reference sequence). The junction had 6 bases not matched to a gene; V was cut back by 5 bases and J by 4 bases. There are 15 residues in the CDR3. This chain's CDR3 is CASSRGTGQNQPQHF. The CDR3 nucleotides are TGTGCCAGCAGTCGGGGGACAGGGCAAAATCAGCCCCAGCATTTT.

The chain is built from TRBV28 and TRBJ2-5, with TRBD1 matching 7 bases. The V segment lost 2 bases and the J segment 2 bases; nucleotides outside the gene matches: 2. The germline CDR1 and CDR2 sequences are MDHEN and SYDVKM. This CDR3 is built from 14 residues. The CDR3 spells CASSLGRGQETQYF. The CDR3 bases are TGTGCCAGCAGTTTAGGCAGGGGGCAAGAGACCCAGTACTTC.

The chain employs TRBV25-1 and TRBJ1-3; 7 bases fit TRBD1. This CDR3 region has 15 residues. Germline CDR1 reads MGHDK; CDR2 reads SYGVNS. V lost 4 bases, J lost 3 bases, and 6 bases stayed unmatched. CDR3 protein: CASSATGTVGNTIYF. CDR3 in DNA: TGTGCCAGCAGTGCTACCGGGACAGTTGGAAACACCATATATTTT.

The rearrangement links TRBV11-3 to TRBJ2-1; 8 nucleotides match TRBD2. This CDR3 has 14 residues. The V gene's germline CDR1 is SGHNT and CDR2 YENEEA. The ends lost 5 bases at V and 10 bases at J; junction bases unmatched: 10. CDR3 nucleotide sequence: TGTGCCAGCAGCACGCCGGGACTAGGGATGGAGCAGTTCTTC. This gives the protein CASSTPGLGMEQFF.

The chain has TRBV2 and TRBJ2-4; TRBD2 agrees at 10 bases. The V gene end was trimmed by 2 bases and the J gene end by 8 bases; junction bases not matched to a gene: 3. This CDR3 is 14 amino acids long. CDR1 is SNHLY, CDR2 FYNNEI, per germline. Here the CDR3 reads CASSEYSGRDIQYF. The CDR3 DNA reads as TGTGCCAGCAGTGAATACAGCGGGAGGGACATTCAGTACTTC.

The gene calls are TRBV15 and TRBJ2-3; the D gene is possibly TRBD2 (5 bases). Germline lookup yields CDR1 LNHNV and CDR2 YYDKDF (reference sequence). Trimming took off 2 bases at V and 1 base at J, with 10 bases between the two ends. The CDR3 has 15 amino acids. CDR3 protein: CATSRKGEGTDTQYF. The CDR3 DNA reads TGTGCCACCAGCAGAAAGGGAGAGGGCACAGATACGCAGTATTTT.

The chain is built from TRBV30 and TRBJ2-5; a possible D gene is TRBD1 (5 bases). Germline V gene sequence: CDR1 GTSNPN, CDR2 SVGIG (reference sequence). The length of the CDR3 is 15 residues. Trimming removed 4 bases at V and 4 bases at J, with 19 bases between. CDR3 sequence: CAWNILPGATETQYF. CDR3 DNA sequence: TGTGCCTGGAACATTTTGCCTGGGGCAACAGAGACCCAGTACTTC.

The rearrangement uses TRBV2 and TRBJ2-4, with D perhaps matching TRBD2 (5 bases). CDR1 and CDR2 (germline): SNHLY, FYNNEI. V was shortened by 3 bases and J by 1 base, with 16 bases between the two germline ends. The CDR3 runs to 17 residues. CDR3 region: CASSDEGLMGAKNIQYF. In DNA form, the CDR3 reads TGTGCCAGCAGTGATGAGGGCCTTATGGGGGCCAAAAACATTCAGTACTTC.

The chain has TRBV27 and TRBJ2-3; D is perhaps TRBD2 (5 bases). CDR3 length: 16 residues. V was clipped by 3 bases and J by 3 bases, with 16 bases between them. From germline, CDR1 is MNHEY and CDR2 SMNVEV (reference sequence). Here the CDR3 DNA reads TGTGCCAGCAGTTTCGTGGACTCCCTCACAACAGATACGCAGTATTTT. It translates to CASSFVDSLTTDTQYF.

The rearrangement links TRBV15 to TRBJ2-1; 9 bases are a match to TRBD2. The CDR3 runs 16 residues. Germline lookup yields CDR1 LNHNV and CDR2 YYDKDF (reference sequence). V lost 0 bases and J lost 9; bases outside the gene matches: 9. The CDR3 coding sequence is TGTGCCACCAGCAGAGAGGGAGCGGGAGGACGGGGTGAGCAGTTCTTC. Translated: CATSREGAGGRGEQFF.

The rearrangement uses TRBV27 and TRBJ2-7; TRBD2 matches 13 bases. The CDR3 is 15 amino acids. Trimming removed 5 bases from V and 2 bases from J; junction bases left unmatched: 3. Germline assignment: CDR1 MNHEY and CDR2 SMNVEV (reference sequence). The CDR3 DNA sequence: TGTGCCAGCAGTCTCGGACTAGCGGGAGCCTACGAGCAGTACTTC. Its protein is CASSLGLAGAYEQYF.

The rearrangement joins TRBV2 to TRBJ2-5; TRBD1 is a possible D gene (5 bases). The CDR3 consists of 15 residues. Germline lookup yields CDR1 SNHLY and CDR2 FYNNEI. Deletions cut 2 bases from V and 5 bases from J, with 15 bases between. CDR3 nucleotide sequence: TGTGCCAGCAGTGAATTAACAGGTGGTTCGGAGACCCAGTACTTC. Translating it yields CASSELTGGSETQYF.

This sequence joins TRBV19 and TRBJ2-2; 8 bases are a match to TRBD1. The CDR3 consists of 15 residues. Germline values: CDR1 LNHDA, CDR2 SQIVND (reference sequence). Trimming at V came to 8 bases and at J to 6 bases, leaving 11 bases not matched to a gene. The CDR3 bases are TGTGCCAGTTTCGGACAGGGTCTCGGTGCCGGGGAGCTGTTTTTT. Amino acid sequence: CASFGQGLGAGELFF.

V gene TRBV12-5 combines with J gene TRBJ2-5, with 8 bases aligning to TRBD1. Trimming removed 9 bases from V and 4 bases from J; junction bases left unmatched: 10. This CDR3 comprises 14 residues. Germline V gene data show CDR1 as LGHNT and CDR2 as FRNRAP. CDR3 sequence (DNA): TGTGCTAGCGCTTCGGGACAGGCACGAGAGACCCAGTACTTC. Protein: CASASGQARETQYF.